The source of this TCR beta chain is a study of blood T cell repertoires in COVID-19. Study-level background: Acute and convalescent COVID-19 samples came from the United States, Italy and Spain.

The CDR3 extends over 13 amino acids. V dropped 7 bases and J dropped 11; count of bases not matched to a gene: 5. Germline V gene data show CDR1 as MNHEY and CDR2 as SVGAGI. As handled by the study authors: Amplified reference gene primers provided the basis for estimating nucleated cell counts. Sequencing was performed with immunoSEQ multiplex PCR; in TCRdb, only in-frame clones are kept and a portion is missing. V and J calls and clone size come straight from that table; D and trimming were deduced from the DNA. The sample holds around 51,000 clones; around nine tenths are singletons and the top ten take just over 5%.

This clonotype was obtained from a man in his 70s with acute or convalescent COVID-19. The V and J genes are TRBV6-5 and TRBJ1-6; 10 bases match TRBD1. The material sequenced was peripheral blood. This CDR3 is CASKATGGAPLHF. The CDR3 DNA reads TGTGCCAGCAAAGCGACAGGGGGCGCACCCCTCCACTTT.